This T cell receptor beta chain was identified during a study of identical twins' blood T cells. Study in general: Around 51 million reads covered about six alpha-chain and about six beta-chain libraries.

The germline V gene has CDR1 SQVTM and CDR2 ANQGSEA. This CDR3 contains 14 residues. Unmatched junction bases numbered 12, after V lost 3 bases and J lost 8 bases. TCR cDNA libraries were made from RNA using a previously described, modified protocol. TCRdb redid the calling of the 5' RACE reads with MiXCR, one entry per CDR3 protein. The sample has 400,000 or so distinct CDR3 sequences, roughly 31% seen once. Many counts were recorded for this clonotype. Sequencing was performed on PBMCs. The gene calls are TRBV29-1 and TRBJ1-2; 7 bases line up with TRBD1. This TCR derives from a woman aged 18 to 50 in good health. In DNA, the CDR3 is TGCAGCGTTGAGGGGGACAGTAGTTATGTCGGCTACACCTTC. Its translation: CSVEGDSSYVGYTF.